This T cell receptor beta chain derives from a study of regulatory T cells in long-lasting Graves disease. Study-level results: TCR diversity in persistent Graves' patients was below that of newly diagnosed ones. Having few samples may have compromised the accuracy.

For this clonotype: The antigen is unknown. Possible read error: a much larger clone is one base away.

Time point given: persistent/refractory GD, antithyroid drugs over 5 years with positive TRAb. After RNA was extracted from PBMCs, the TCR library was made from it. Both iRepertoire HTBI primers and Arm-PCR of CDR3 regions were used to build the TCR beta libraries. TCRdb ran MiXCR on the multiplex PCR reads and lists one entry per CDR3 protein. The data contain 400,000 to 450,000 distinct CDR3 sequences, about 25% of them singletons. This CDR3 region has 14 residues. Germline V gives CDR1 MRHNA, CDR2 SNTAGT. The V end lost 7 bases, the J end lost 7 bases, and 17 bases lay between the germline ends. The clonotype comes from a female donor with Graves disease. The material sequenced was peripheral blood mononuclear cells (PBMCs), taken when the disease was refractory, from a patient treated with antithyroid drugs. V gene TRBV6-4 combines with J gene TRBJ2-1; D is perhaps TRBD1 (6 bases). The CDR3 sequence: CASTYLGQQNEQFF. DNA for the CDR3: TGTGCCAGCACTTACCTTGGACAGCAAAATGAGCAGTTCTTC.